Below, 22 T cell receptor beta chains from the same sample are listed, as sequenced in a study of shared clonotypes between healthy human individuals. Using immunoSEQ multiplex PCR, the repertoire was profiled, and TCRdb retains in-frame clones only, with some absent. Among some 2,500,000 clones, more than 85% were seen once, and the ten largest hold around 0.37%. Sequencing input: naive CD4+ T cells from PBMCs. The sample's subset: CD45RA+ positively selected. The receptors were sampled from a man younger than 35 in good health. Some clones in this sample may be carry-over from other donors' samples.

The rearrangement uses TRBV18 and TRBJ2-5; TRBD1 agrees at 12 bases. V was pared by 2 bases and J by 7 bases, with 8 bases of the junction left unmatched. The CDR3 sequence is 16 residues long. CDR1 and CDR2 from the germline V gene are KGHSH and LQKENI. DNA for the CDR3: TGTGCCAGCTCACCAGAGGGACAGGGGGCTAAAGGGACCCAGTACTTC. This encodes CASSPEGQGAKGTQYF.

This chain connects TRBV6-6 to TRBJ1-1; tentative D call: TRBD1 (5 bases). The CDR3 is made up of 14 amino acids. V lost 1 base and J lost 7, with 13 bases in between. Germline V gives CDR1 MNHNY, CDR2 SVGAGI (reference sequence). CDR3 residues: CASSYYQGRGEAFF. The CDR3 DNA reads as TGTGCCAGCAGTTACTATCAGGGTCGGGGTGAAGCTTTCTTT.

The chain recombines TRBV4-1 with TRBJ1-1; unclear D gene. The CDR3 is 15 amino acids. The germline CDR1 and CDR2 sequences are MGHRA and YSYEKL. Deletions cut 3 bases from V and 1 base from J, with 12 bases between. CDR3 sequence reads: CASSHSVVPNTEAFF. In nucleotides, the CDR3 is TGCGCCAGCAGCCACTCGGTGGTCCCGAACACTGAAGCTTTCTTT.

J is TRBJ2-5 and V is TRBV28; tentatively, D is TRBD1 (5 bases). Trimming stripped 6 bases from V and 6 bases from J, with 11 bases between. There are 12 residues in the CDR3. The germline V gene has CDR1 MDHEN and CDR2 SYDVKM. The CDR3 loop reads CASSPRTKTQYF. In nucleotides, the CDR3 is TGTGCCAGCAGCCCCCGGACAAAGACCCAGTACTTC. The full variable domain, in which reference TRBV28 and TRBJ2-5 provide the parts outside the CDR3, is DVKVTQSSRYLVKRTGEKVFLECVQDMDHENMFWYRQDPGLGLRLIYFSYDVKMKEKGDIPEGYSVSREKKERFSLILESASTNQTSMYLCASSPRTKTQYFGPGTRLLVL.

Of note for this clone: Other DNA sequences within the sample encode an identical CDR3. The chain recombines TRBV28 with TRBJ2-7; 7 bases line up with TRBD1. Unmatched junction bases numbered 3, after V lost 5 bases and J lost 2 bases. The CDR3 contains 13 residues. The germline gives CDR1 MDHEN, CDR2 SYDVKM. CDR3 loop: CASSQDRPYEQYF. CDR3 DNA sequence: TGTGCCAGCAGTCAGGACAGGCCCTACGAGCAGTACTTC. The full variable domain, completed using reference TRBV28 and TRBJ2-7, is DVKVTQSSRYLVKRTGEKVFLECVQDMDHENMFWYRQDPGLGLRLIYFSYDVKMKEKGDIPEGYSVSREKKERFSLILESASTNQTSMYLCASSQDRPYEQYFGPGTRLTVT.

The V call is TRBV6-1, the J call TRBJ2-2; 8 bases match TRBD2. The junction had 10 bases not matched to a gene; V was cut back by 10 bases and J by 3 bases. Looked up from germline, CDR1 is MNHNS and CDR2 is SASEGT. The CDR3 is 15 residues long. The CDR3 region is CAIPLAERDTGELFF. CDR3 bases: TGTGCCATTCCACTAGCGGAGAGGGACACCGGGGAGCTGTTTTTT.

This clone was seen a few times. This sequence joins TRBV29-1 and TRBJ1-5; 10 nucleotides line up with TRBD1. The V gene's germline CDR1 is SQVTM and CDR2 ANQGSEA. The CDR3 has 14 residues. V shed 6 bases and J 2 bases; nucleotides not matched to a gene: 4. CDR3 in amino acids: CSVGDRGGNQPQHF. For the CDR3, the DNA is TGCAGCGTGGGGGACAGGGGAGGCAATCAGCCCCAGCATTTT. Full variable domain (rest looked up from reference TRBV29-1 and TRBJ1-5): SAVISQKPSRDICQRGTSLTIQCQVDSQVTMMFWYRQQPGQSLTLIATANQGSEATYESGFVIDKFPISRPNLTFSTLTVSNMSPEDSSIYLCSVGDRGGNQPQHFGDGTRLSIL.

With regard to this clone: Other DNA sequences in this specimen translate into the identical CDR3. The CDR3 region is CASSGTVQETQYF. CDR3 DNA: TGTGCCAGCAGTGGGACAGTACAAGAGACCCAGTACTTC. The rearrangement links TRBV2 to TRBJ2-5; a weak D match, TRBD1 (6 bases). CDR3 size: 13 residues. Germline lookup yields CDR1 SNHLY and CDR2 FYNNEI. Trimming stripped 4 bases from V and 2 bases from J, with 8 bases between.

The chain couples TRBV4-1 to TRBJ1-3; D perhaps matches TRBD1 (5 bases). Germline loops: CDR1 MGHRA, CDR2 YSYEKL. The CDR3 loop spans 18 amino acids. The V gene lost 1 base and the J gene lost 5 bases, with 21 bases spanning the gap. The DNA for the CDR3 is TGCGCCAGCAGCCAAGGACTCAAGTGGGACTGGTCTAGAAACACCATATATTTT. Amino acids: CASSQGLKWDWSRNTIYF.

V is TRBV28 and J is TRBJ1-5; possibly TRBD1 for D (5 bases). The CDR3 runs to 15 residues. Germline V gene lookup returns CDR1 MDHEN and CDR2 SYDVKM. V was clipped by 5 bases and J by 6 bases, with 17 bases between them. CDR3 protein: CASSPFGGMGQPQHF. CDR3 nucleotides: TGTGCCAGCAGTCCGTTCGGGGGGATGGGTCAGCCCCAGCATTTT.

As regards this clone: Other nucleotide sequences from this sample produce the same CDR3. V and J are TRBV18 and TRBJ2-2; TRBD1 might be the D (5 bases). Germline V gives CDR1 KGHSH, CDR2 LQKENI. This CDR3 has 15 amino acids. The V end was cut by 3 bases, the J end by 0 bases, with 8 bases between. The CDR3 sequence: CASSPLGANTGELFF. The CDR3 DNA is TGTGCCAGCTCACCCCTAGGGGCGAACACCGGGGAGCTGTTTTTT.

The gene calls are TRBV18 and TRBJ2-5, with a weak D call TRBD2 (5 bases). The CDR3 is made up of 13 amino acids. Between the trimmed V and J ends, which lost 6 bases and 5 bases, there was a span of 13 bases. Germline V gene data show CDR1 as KGHSH and CDR2 as LQKENI. CDR3 region: CASSYSGEETQYF. In DNA form, the CDR3 reads TGTGCCAGCTCCTACTCCGGGGAGGAGACCCAGTACTTC.

This chain connects TRBV15 to TRBJ2-1; no firm D call. V was cut by 1 base and J by 5 bases, with 15 bases left in between. The CDR3 sequence is 16 residues long. Per the germline V gene, CDR1 is LNHNV and CDR2 is YYDKDF (reference sequence). CDR3 DNA sequence: TGTGCCACCAGCAGAGTAGATGGGCCGGCAAACAATGAGCAGTTCTTC. Translation gives CATSRVDGPANNEQFF. Variable domain in full (rest from reference TRBV15 and TRBJ2-1): DAMVIQNPRYQVTQFGKPVTLSCSQTLNHNVMYWYQQKSSQAPKLLFHYYDKDFNNEADTPDNFQSRRPNTSFCFLDIRSPGLGDTAMYLCATSRVDGPANNEQFFGPGTRLTVL.

V gene TRBV7-9 combines with J gene TRBJ2-2; D gene unclear. This CDR3 spans 14 amino acids. Germline CDR1 and CDR2: SEHNR and FQNEAQ (reference sequence). V shed 0 bases and J shed 1 base, with 3 bases lying between them. This CDR3 is CASSLALNTGELFF. The CDR3 nucleotides read TGTGCCAGCAGCTTAGCTTTGAACACCGGGGAGCTGTTTTTT.

The chain links TRBV15 to TRBJ1-2; D is possibly TRBD1 (5 bases). The CDR3 is 13 residues long. CDR1 LNHNV and CDR2 YYDKDF come from the germline V gene (reference sequence). V was clipped by 3 bases and J by 8 bases, with 13 bases between them. The CDR3 bases are TGTGCCACCAGCAGGTCTGGGGGGATCGGCTACACCTTC. Encoded protein: CATSRSGGIGYTF. Drawing the rest from reference TRBV15 and TRBJ1-2, the complete variable domain is DAMVIQNPRYQVTQFGKPVTLSCSQTLNHNVMYWYQQKSSQAPKLLFHYYDKDFNNEADTPDNFQSRRPNTSFCFLDIRSPGLGDTAMYLCATSRSGGIGYTFGSGTRLTVV.

The chain links TRBV6-1 to TRBJ2-1, with TRBD2 as a possible D gene (6 bases). The V end lost 4 bases, the J end lost 14 bases, and 24 bases lay between the germline ends. The CDR3 has 15 residues. Germline V lookup: CDR1 MNHNS, CDR2 SASEGT. For the CDR3, the DNA is TGTGCCAGCAGTGCGAACTGGGGGGTGCGTCGTGGAAAGTTCTTC. Its protein product is CASSANWGVRRGKFF.

In this sample, this clone turned up once. CDR3 amino acids: CASSDTGLQETQYF. CDR3 coding DNA: TGTGCCAGCAGCGATACAGGGCTTCAAGAGACCCAGTACTTC. The chain combines TRBV7-9 with TRBJ2-5; the D gene is possibly TRBD1 (6 bases). From germline, CDR1 is SEHNR and CDR2 FQNEAQ (reference sequence). The V end lost 5 bases, the J end lost 2 bases, and 12 bases lay between the germline ends. The CDR3 consists of 14 residues.

V is TRBV29-1 and J is TRBJ2-1; no clear D. Germline loops: CDR1 SQVTM, CDR2 ANQGSEA. This CDR3 spans 10 amino acids. The V gene lost 4 bases and the J gene lost 12 bases, with 10 bases spanning the gap. The CDR3 nucleotides read TGCAGCGTTGTGGTGGTAGGGCAGTTCTTC. Translation: CSVVVVGQFF.

A few counts support this clone. The chain combines TRBV11-1 with TRBJ1-5, with a possible D match to TRBD1 (6 bases). V lost 3 bases and J 4 bases, leaving 7 bases between the germline ends. This CDR3 has 13 residues. Germline V gives CDR1 SGHAT, CDR2 FQDESV (reference sequence). The DNA for the CDR3 is TGTGCCAGCAGCTTCCAGGGGAATCAGCCCCAGCATTTT. It yields the protein CASSFQGNQPQHF.

This sequence joins TRBV19 and TRBJ2-6; the D gene is possibly TRBD2 (6 bases). The CDR3 spans 15 residues. CDR1 and CDR2 (germline): LNHDA, SQIVND (reference sequence). V was cut by 7 bases and J by 1 base, with 11 bases left in between. CDR3 sequence (DNA): TGTGCCAGTATAGGCGGGGCTTCTGGGGCCAACGTCCTGACTTTC. Amino acids: CASIGGASGANVLTF.

V usage is TRBV2 and J usage is TRBJ2-2; a possible D gene is TRBD1 (5 bases). V was shortened by 8 bases and J by 4 bases, with 8 bases between the two germline ends. The CDR3 is 12 amino acids. CDR1 SNHLY and CDR2 FYNNEI come from the germline V gene. The CDR3 region has the DNA TGTGCCAGCTCCAGGGTCACCGGGGAGCTGTTTTTT. Translating it yields CASSRVTGELFF. Filled out from reference TRBV2 and TRBJ2-2, the complete variable domain reads EPEVTQTPSHQVTQMGQEVILRCVPISNHLYFYWYRQILGQKVEFLVSFYNNEISEKSEIFDDQFSVERPDGSNFTLKIRSTKLEDSAMYFCASSRVTGELFFGEGSRLTVL.

The sample holds a few counts of this clone. This chain joins TRBV10-3 and TRBJ2-7, with TRBD2 matching over 8 bases. Trimming cost V 10 bases and J 2 bases; bases outside gene matches: 7. Germline V gives CDR1 ENHRY, CDR2 SYGVKD. The CDR3 consists of 13 residues. The CDR3 sequence: CATQGREAYEQYF. The CDR3 DNA reads as TGTGCCACTCAGGGGCGGGAGGCCTACGAGCAGTACTTC.